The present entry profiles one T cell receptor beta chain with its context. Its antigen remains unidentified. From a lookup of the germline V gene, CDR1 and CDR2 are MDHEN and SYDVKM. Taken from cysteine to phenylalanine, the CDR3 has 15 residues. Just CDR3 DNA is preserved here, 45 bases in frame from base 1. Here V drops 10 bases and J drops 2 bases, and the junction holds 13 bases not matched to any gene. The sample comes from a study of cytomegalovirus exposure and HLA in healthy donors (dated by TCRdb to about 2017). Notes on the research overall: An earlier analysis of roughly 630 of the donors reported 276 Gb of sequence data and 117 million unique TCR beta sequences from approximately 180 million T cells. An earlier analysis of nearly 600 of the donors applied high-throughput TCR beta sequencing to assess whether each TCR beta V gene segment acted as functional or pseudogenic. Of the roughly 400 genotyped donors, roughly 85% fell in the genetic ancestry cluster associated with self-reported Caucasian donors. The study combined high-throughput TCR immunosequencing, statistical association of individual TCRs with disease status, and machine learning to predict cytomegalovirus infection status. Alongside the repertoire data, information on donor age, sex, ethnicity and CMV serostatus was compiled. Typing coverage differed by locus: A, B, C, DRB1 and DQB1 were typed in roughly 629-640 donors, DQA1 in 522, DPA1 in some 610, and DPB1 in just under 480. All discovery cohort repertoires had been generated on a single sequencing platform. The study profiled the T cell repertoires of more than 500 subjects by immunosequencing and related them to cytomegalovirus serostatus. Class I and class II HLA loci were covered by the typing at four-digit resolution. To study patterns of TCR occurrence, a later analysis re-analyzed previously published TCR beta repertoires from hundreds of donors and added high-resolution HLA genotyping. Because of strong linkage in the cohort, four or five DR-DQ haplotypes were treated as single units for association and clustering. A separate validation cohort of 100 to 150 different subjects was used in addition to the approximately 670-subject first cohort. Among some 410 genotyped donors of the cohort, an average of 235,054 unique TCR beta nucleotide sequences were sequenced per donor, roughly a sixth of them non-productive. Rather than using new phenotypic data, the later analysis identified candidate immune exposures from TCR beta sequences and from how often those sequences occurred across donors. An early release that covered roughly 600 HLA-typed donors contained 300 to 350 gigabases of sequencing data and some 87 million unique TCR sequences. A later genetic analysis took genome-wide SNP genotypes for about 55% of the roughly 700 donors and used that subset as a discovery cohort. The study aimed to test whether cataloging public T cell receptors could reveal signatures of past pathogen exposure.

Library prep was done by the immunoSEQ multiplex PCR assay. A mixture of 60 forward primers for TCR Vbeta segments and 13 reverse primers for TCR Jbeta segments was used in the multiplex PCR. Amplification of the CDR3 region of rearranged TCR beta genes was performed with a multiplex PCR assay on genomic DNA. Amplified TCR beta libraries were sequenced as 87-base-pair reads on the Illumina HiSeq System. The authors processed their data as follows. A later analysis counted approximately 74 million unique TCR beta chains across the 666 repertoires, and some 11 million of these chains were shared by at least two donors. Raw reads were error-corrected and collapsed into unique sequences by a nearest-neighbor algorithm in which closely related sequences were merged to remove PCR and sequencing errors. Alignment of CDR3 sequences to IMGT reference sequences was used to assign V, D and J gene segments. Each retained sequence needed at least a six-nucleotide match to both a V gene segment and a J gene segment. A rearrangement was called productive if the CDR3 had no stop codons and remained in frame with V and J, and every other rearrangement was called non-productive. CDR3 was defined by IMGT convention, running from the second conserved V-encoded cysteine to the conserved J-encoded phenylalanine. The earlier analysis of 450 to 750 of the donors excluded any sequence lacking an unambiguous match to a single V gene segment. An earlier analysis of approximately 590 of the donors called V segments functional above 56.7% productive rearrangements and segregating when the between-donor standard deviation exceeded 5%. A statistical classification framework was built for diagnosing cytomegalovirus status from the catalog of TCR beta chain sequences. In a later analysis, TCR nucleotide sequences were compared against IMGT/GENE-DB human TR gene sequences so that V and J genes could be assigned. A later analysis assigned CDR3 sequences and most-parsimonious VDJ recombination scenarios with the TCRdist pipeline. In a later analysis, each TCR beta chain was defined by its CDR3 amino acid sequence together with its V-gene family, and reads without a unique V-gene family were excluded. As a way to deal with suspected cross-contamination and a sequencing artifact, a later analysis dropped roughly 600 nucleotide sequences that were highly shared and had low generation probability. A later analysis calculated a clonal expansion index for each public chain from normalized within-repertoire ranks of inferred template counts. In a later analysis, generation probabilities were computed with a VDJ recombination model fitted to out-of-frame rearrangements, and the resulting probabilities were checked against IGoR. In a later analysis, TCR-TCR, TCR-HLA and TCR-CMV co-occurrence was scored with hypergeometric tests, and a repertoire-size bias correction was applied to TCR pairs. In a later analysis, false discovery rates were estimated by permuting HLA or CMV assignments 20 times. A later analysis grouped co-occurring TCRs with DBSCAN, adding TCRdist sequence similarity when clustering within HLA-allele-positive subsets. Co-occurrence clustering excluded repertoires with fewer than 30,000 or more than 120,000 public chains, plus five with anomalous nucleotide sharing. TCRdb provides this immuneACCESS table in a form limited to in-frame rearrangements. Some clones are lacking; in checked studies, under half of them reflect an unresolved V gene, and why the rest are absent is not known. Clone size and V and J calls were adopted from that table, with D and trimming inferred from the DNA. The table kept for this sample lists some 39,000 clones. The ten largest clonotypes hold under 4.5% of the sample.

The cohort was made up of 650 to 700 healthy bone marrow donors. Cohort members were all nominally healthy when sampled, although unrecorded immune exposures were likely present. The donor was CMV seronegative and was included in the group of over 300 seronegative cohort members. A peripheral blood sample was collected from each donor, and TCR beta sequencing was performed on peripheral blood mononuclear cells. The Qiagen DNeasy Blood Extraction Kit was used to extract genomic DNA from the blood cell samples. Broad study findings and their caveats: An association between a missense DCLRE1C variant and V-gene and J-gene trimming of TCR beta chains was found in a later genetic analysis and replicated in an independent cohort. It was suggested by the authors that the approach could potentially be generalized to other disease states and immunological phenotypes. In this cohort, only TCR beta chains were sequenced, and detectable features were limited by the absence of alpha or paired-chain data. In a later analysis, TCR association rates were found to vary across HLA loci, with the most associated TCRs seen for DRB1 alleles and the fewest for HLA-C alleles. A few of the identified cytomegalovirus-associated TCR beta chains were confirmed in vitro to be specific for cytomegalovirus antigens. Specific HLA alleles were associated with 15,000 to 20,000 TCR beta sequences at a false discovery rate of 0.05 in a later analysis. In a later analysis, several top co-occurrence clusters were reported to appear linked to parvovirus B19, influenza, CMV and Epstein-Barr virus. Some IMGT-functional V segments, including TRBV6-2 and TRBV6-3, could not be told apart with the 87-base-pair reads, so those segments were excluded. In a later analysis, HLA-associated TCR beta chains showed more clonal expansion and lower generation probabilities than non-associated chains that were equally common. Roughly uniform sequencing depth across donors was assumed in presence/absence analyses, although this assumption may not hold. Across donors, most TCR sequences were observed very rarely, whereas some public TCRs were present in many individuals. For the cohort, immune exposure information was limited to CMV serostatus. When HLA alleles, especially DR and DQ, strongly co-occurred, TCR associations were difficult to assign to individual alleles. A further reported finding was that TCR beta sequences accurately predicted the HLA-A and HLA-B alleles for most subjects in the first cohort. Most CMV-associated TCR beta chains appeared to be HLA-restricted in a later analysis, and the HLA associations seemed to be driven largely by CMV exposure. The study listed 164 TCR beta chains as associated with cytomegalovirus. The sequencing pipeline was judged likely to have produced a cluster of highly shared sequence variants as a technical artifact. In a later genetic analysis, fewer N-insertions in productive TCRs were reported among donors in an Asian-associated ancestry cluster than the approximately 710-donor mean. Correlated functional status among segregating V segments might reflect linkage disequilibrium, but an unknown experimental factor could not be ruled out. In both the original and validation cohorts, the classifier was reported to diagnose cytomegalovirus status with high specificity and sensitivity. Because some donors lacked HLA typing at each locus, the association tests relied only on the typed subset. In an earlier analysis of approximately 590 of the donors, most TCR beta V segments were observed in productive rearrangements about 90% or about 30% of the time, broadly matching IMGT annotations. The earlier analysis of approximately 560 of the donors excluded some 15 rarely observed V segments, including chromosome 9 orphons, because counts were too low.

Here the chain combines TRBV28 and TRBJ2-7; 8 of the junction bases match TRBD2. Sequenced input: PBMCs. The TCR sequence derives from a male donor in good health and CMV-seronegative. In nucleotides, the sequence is TGTGCCACCGGGGGGGTCGGGGGAGCAGCCTACGAGCAGTACTTC. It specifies CATGGVGGAAYEQYF. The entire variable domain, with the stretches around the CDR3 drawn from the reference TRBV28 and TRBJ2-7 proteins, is DVKVTQSSRYLVKRTGEKVFLECVQDMDHENMFWYRQDPGLGLRLIYFSYDVKMKEKGDIPEGYSVSREKKERFSLILESASTNQTSMYLCATGGVGGAAYEQYFGPGTRLTVT.